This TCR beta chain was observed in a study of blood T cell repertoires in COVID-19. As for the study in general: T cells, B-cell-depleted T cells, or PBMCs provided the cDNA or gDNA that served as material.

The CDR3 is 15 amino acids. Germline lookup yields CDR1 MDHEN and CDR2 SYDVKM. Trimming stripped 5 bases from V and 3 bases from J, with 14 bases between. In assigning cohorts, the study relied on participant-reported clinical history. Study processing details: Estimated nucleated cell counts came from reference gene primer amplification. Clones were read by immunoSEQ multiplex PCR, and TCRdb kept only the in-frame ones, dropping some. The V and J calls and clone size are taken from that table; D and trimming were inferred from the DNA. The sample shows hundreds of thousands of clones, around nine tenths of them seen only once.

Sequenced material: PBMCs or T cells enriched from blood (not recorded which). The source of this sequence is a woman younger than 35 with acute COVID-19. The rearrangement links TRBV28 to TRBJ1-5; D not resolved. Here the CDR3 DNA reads TGTGCCAGCAGTCTTAGAGGCGAAGTCAATCAGCCCCAGCATTTT. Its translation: CASSLRGEVNQPQHF.